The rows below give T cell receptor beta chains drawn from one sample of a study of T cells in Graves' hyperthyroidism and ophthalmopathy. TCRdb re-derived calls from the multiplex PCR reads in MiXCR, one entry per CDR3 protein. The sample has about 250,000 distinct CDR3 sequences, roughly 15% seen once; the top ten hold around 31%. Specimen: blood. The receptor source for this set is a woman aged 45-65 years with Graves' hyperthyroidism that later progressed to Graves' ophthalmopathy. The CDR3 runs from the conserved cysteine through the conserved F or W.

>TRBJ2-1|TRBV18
CASSPGLAVSSYNEQFF
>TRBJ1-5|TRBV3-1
CASSQDIYGQPQHF
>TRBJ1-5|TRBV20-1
CIPGEADHSNQPQHF
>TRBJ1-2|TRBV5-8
CASSFVGGPATGYTF
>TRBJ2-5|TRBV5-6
CASSPLGGVRETQYF
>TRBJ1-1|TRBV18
CASSPNGQGHTEAFF
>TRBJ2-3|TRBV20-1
CSAGTRSDTQYF
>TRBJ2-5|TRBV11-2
CASSFGTGHWETQYF
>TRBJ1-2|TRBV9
CASSGYREGNYGYTF
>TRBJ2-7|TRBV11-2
CASSFGQGYEQYF
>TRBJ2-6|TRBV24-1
CATSDGARGGGANVLTF
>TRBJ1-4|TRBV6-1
CASSPSRGDEKLFF
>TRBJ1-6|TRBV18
CASSSTGGPSHSPLHF
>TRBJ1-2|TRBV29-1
CSVAGTYGYTF
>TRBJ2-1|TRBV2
CASIPPGQGTHEQFF
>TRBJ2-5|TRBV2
CASSESQETQYF
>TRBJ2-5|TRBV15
CATSRDGQSPGTQYF